This TCR beta chain was observed in a study of cytomegalovirus exposure and HLA in healthy donors. Study-level findings and limits: Rarity held for most TCR sequences, but there were some public TCRs that occurred in many donors.

The PCR contained 60 Vbeta and 13 Jbeta primers. The data were produced by immunoSEQ multiplex PCR, yet TCRdb's version contains in-frame clones alone and is incomplete. This sample has approximately 200,000 clones, with 60% to 85% found just once. Worth noting for this clone: Its antigen is as yet unknown.

Germline loops: CDR1 MNHNS, CDR2 SASEGT. V gave up 3 bases and J gave up 6 bases; unmatched junction bases: 7. This CDR3 comprises 14 residues. The J gene is TRBJ1-2, the V gene TRBV6-1; 7 bases are shared with TRBD1. The TCR sequence derives from a young woman in good health and CMV-seronegative. Sequencing input: PBMCs. In nucleotides, the CDR3 is TGTGCCAGCAGTGATCTACAGGGGCGGAATGGCTACACCTTC. The encoded protein is CASSDLQGRNGYTF.